This TCR beta chain was obtained from a study of PD-1 blockade in classical Hodgkin lymphoma. Study summary: With a 2-week interval, patients received intravenous nivolumab at 3 mg/kg.

The repertoire was sequenced with immunoSEQ multiplex PCR; TCRdb's copy has only in-frame clones and lacks some. The sample carries around 100,000 clones, about nine tenths recorded once. Points from the study as a whole: CD4+ TCR diversity, unlike CD8+, rose significantly by C4D1. Complete responders started with a diversity level that resembled newly diagnosed patients at baseline. Baseline TCR diversity was reportedly lower in newly diagnosed patients than healthy donors.

Points on this clone: Its antigen is unidentified.

In germline, CDR1 is KGHSH, CDR2 LQKENI. With V trimmed by 3 bases and J by 5 bases, 10 bases remained unmatched. The CDR3 is 17 residues long. Time point given: cycle 4 day 1 (C4D1), after 5 to 7 weeks of nivolumab. All trial patients relapsed after autologous stem cell transplantation. This sequence joins TRBV18 and TRBJ2-6, with 7 bases that match TRBD2. The starting material was peripheral blood mononuclear cells (PBMCs), obtained before the fourth cycle of nivolumab. The clonotype was recovered from a human donor with classical Hodgkin lymphoma. CDR3 sequence reads: CASSPPTSSGWANVLTF. Here the CDR3 DNA reads TGTGCCAGCTCACCCCCGACTAGCTCGGGCTGGGCCAACGTCCTGACTTTC.